This T cell receptor (beta chain) comes out of a study of blood T cell repertoires in COVID-19 (dated by TCRdb to the early 2020s). Looking at the study overall: Samples covering the acute and convalescent phases of COVID-19 were provided by collaborators in the United States, Italy and Spain. The material from the prospective study consisted of cDNA or gDNA derived from T cells, B-cell-depleted T cells, or PBMCs. Deeply sampled blood TCRbeta repertoires from subjects exposed to, actively infected with, or recovered from COVID-19 were included in the dataset. The repertoires were released in a freely available public database meant as a resource for research on the immune response to SARS-CoV-2. Samples came from the ongoing ImmuneRACE study (first 160 participants) plus 1,254 subjects from 6 global collaborators. The sample metadata nearly always contained a de-identified subject ID, COVID-19 status, age in years and sex. Where available, HLA class I and class II types were taken from metadata supplied by the sample provider and were not determined by assay-based typing.

TCRbeta CDR3 regions were amplified from genomic DNA using the immunoSEQ Assay, a bias-controlled multiplex PCR. In the original analysis: The number of nucleated cells in each sample was estimated from the amplification of reference gene primers within the assay. To quantify the absolute abundance of each unique TCRbeta CDR3 rearrangement, sequence reads were collapsed and filtered. For each sample, productive Simpson clonality was calculated as the square root of Simpson's diversity index across productive rearrangements. The table was pulled from immuneACCESS by TCRdb, which kept in-frame rearrangements only. Such tables lose some clones; where checked, under half of the loss comes from unresolved V genes, and the rest has no known cause. Clone size and the V and J calls come from that table; the DNA yielded D and trimming. The sample table records around 100,000 clones; about 90% of these occur just once. The top ten clonotypes cover around 1.8% of the sample.

Each collaborating institution followed its own protocols to collect whole blood in K2EDTA tubes. For TCRbeta analysis, collaborator samples were shipped as frozen whole blood, as isolated PBMCs, or as DNA extracted from either sample type. Study-wide conclusions, independent of this receptor: The quantity of clinical and demographic metadata differed by source and by participant and was supplied without curation.

The germline V gene gives CDR1 as MNHEY and CDR2 as SVGAGI. Trimming removed 6 bases from V and 4 bases from J, leaving 14 bases between the germline ends. Including cysteine and phenylalanine, the CDR3 has 14 amino acids. CDR3 DNA is the only sequence kept; it has 42 bases, read in frame from the first base. Turning to this clone: Its antigen is not yet known. Base qualities are missing; no much larger clone stands one base away.

This receptor was taken from a human donor with active COVID-19. The donor label of this sample is uncertain. The chain was built from TRBV6-5 and TRBJ2-3; no confident D gene assignment can be made. Sequencing was carried out using peripheral blood. The CDR3: CASRRRALADTQYF. The sequenced DNA: TGTGCCAGCAGGCGGAGAGCCCTTGCAGATACGCAGTATTTT.